Following are 9 T cell receptor beta chains from one sample sequenced in a study of blood T cell repertoires in COVID-19. The assay was immunoSEQ multiplex PCR, and TCRdb's table has in-frame clones only and misses some. The sample shows more than 150,000 clones, 70% to 85% of them seen only once. Sequencing was done on a sample of PBMCs or T cells enriched from blood (not recorded which). The receptors were sampled from a woman in her forties or fifties who had recovered from COVID-19.

The rearrangement joins TRBV9 to TRBJ2-7, with 8 bases matching TRBD1. The germline CDR1 and CDR2 sequences are SGDLS and YYNGEE. The J segment lost 0 bases and the V segment lost 1 base, leaving 0 bases of the junction unmatched. The CDR3 consists of 14 residues. For the CDR3, the DNA is TGTGCCAGCAGCGTACAGGGGGCCTCCTACGAGCAGTACTTC. Its translation: CASSVQGASYEQYF.

The chain couples TRBV5-4 to TRBJ2-2; 14 nucleotides align to TRBD2. The germline gives CDR1 SGHNT, CDR2 YYREEE (reference sequence). V was clipped by 7 bases and J by 7 bases; unmatched bases: 9. CDR3 length: 16 residues. CDR3 bases: TGTGCCAGCTCCATCGGACTAGCGGGAGGAAGCGGGGAGCTGTTTTTT. Its protein is CASSIGLAGGSGELFF.

V gene TRBV3-1 (or the pseudogene TRBV3-2) combines with J gene TRBJ2-1, with D possibly being TRBD2 (6 bases). The CDR3 is made up of 19 amino acids. From germline, CDR1 is LGHDT and CDR2 YNNKEL (reference sequence). V gave up 0 bases and J gave up 2 bases, with 20 bases separating them. CDR3 residues: CASSQDPLFGSGAYNEQFF. CDR3 bases: TGTGCCAGCAGCCAAGATCCTCTTTTCGGGAGTGGGGCCTACAATGAGCAGTTCTTC.

This chain connects TRBV6-1 to TRBJ1-6; 8 nucleotides agree with TRBD1. This CDR3 has 15 residues. Per the germline V gene, CDR1 is MNHNS and CDR2 is SASEGT. V shed 1 base, J shed 10 bases, and the junction held 6 bases outside the gene matches. Here the CDR3 DNA reads TGTGCCAGCAGTGAAGTAGGCAGGGGGCGGTCACCCCTCCACTTT. It is translated as CASSEVGRGRSPLHF.

In regard to this clone: The same CDR3 is also encoded by other DNA sequences in this sample. The rearrangement joins TRBV6-5 to TRBJ1-5, with TRBD1 identical over 7 bases. The CDR3 loop spans 13 amino acids. Germline V gives CDR1 MNHEY, CDR2 SVGAGI. Unmatched junction bases numbered 2, after V lost 5 bases and J lost 4 bases. The CDR3 DNA sequence: TGTGCCAGCAGTCGACAGGGAAATCAGCCCCAGCATTTT. Translation: CASSRQGNQPQHF.

This rearrangement joins TRBV19 to TRBJ1-2; D is unclear. CDR3 length equals 15 residues. V was pared by 6 bases and J by 0 bases, with 14 bases between. Germline V gives CDR1 LNHDA, CDR2 SQIVND (reference sequence). The CDR3 DNA reads TGTGCCAGTAGAAATACAGAGGGAACTAACTATGGCTACACCTTC. Amino acids: CASRNTEGTNYGYTF.

The rearrangement links TRBV7-2 to TRBJ2-7; 7 bases match TRBD2. CDR3 length: 12 residues. Germline V gives CDR1 SGHTA, CDR2 FQGNSA. Germline trimming cut 11 bases from V and 7 bases from J; bases unmatched to any gene: 11. CDR3 in DNA: TGTGCCTTAAGGGGCGGGAGTGGGGAGCAGTACTTC. It translates to CALRGGSGEQYF.

This rearrangement joins TRBV6-5 to TRBJ2-7, with TRBD2 identical over 7 bases. J lost 5 bases, V lost 7 bases, and 8 bases had no gene match. The CDR3 has 13 amino acids. Germline lookup yields CDR1 MNHEY and CDR2 SVGAGI. CDR3 sequence reads: CASTSTGGDEQYF. The CDR3 DNA reads as TGTGCCAGCACCTCGACGGGGGGAGACGAGCAGTACTTC.

The chain joins TRBV25-1 to TRBJ1-6; D not certain. From germline, CDR1 is MGHDK and CDR2 SYGVNS. V gave up 3 bases and J gave up 4 bases, with 10 bases separating them. CDR3 size: 15 residues. This CDR3 reads CASSDAAEYNSPLHF. The CDR3 DNA reads TGTGCCAGCAGTGATGCGGCGGAGTATAATTCACCCCTCCACTTT.